This TCR beta chain was sequenced in a study of blood T cell repertoires in COVID-19. Study background: The United States, Italy and Spain were the sources of the acute and convalescent COVID-19 samples.

Some clones are missing from TCRdb's copy, which holds only in-frame ones; the method was immunoSEQ multiplex PCR. The sample holds some 510,000 clones, 88% seen once. Adults between about 18 and 95 years of age took part from fewer than 30 US areas. Participant-reported clinical history was the basis for cohort assignment. This clone was detected once. The CDR3 is 14 residues long. The ends were cut back, 1 base at V and 4 bases at J, with 10 bases in the middle. Germline V lookup: CDR1 GTSNPN, CDR2 SVGIG (reference sequence). Sequenced: PBMCs or T cells enriched from blood (not recorded which). The chain links TRBV30 to TRBJ1-4; D uncertain. The clonotype was recovered from a woman aged 40-49 years who had recovered from COVID-19. This CDR3 is CAWSAIRLNEKLFF. For the CDR3, the DNA is TGTGCCTGGAGTGCTATCCGACTTAATGAAAAACTGTTTTTT.